This TCR beta chain was observed in a study of CD8+ T cells in alopecia areata. Notes on the study in general: Relative to normal scalp, lesional scalp, especially alopecia totalis/universalis, showed higher clonality. Scalp clonality and expanded CD8+ clones among the top 100 showed significant decreases with tofacitinib.

This clone was recorded a few times. What it binds is unknown. Stated treatment: oral pan-JAK inhibitor, 5-10 mg twice daily. The authors extracted RNA and reverse transcribed it into cDNA as the sequencing template. Produced via immunoSEQ multiplex PCR; TCRdb's table is partial and in-frame only. Altogether a few hundred thousand clones are present, roughly two fifths being singletons, with the ten largest covering 0.48%. The V gene's germline CDR1 is KGHSY and CDR2 FQNENV. The CDR3 covers 12 residues. The V end was cut by 4 bases, the J end by 8 bases, with 8 bases between. Sequencing was performed on CD4+ T cells sorted from blood, taken between weeks 30 and 35, from a patient treated with tofacitinib. The chain combines TRBV16 with TRBJ1-4; no clear D gene. The clonotype comes from a human donor with alopecia areata. Written as DNA, the CDR3 is TGTGCCAGCAGCCCCGTGGAGGAAAAACTGTTTTTT. This sequence encodes CASSPVEEKLFF.